The 30 T cell receptor beta chains below come from one sample, sequenced in a study of control samples from healthy donors and cancer patients. The method was immunoSEQ multiplex PCR; TCRdb's version includes in-frame clones alone and lacks a portion of them. This sample has approximately 150,000 clones; approximately 91% occur once, and the top ten carry approximately 2.9%. The sequencing sample was made of blood. The receptor set was obtained from a man aged 25 to 40 in good health.

The genes are TRBV20-1 and TRBJ1-5; unclear D gene. V lost 3 bases to trimming and J lost 1 base, with 7 bases between them. Germline assignment: CDR1 DFQATT and CDR2 SNEGSKA (reference sequence). There are 13 residues in the CDR3. CDR3: CSASAGSNQPQHF. Written as DNA, the CDR3 is TGCAGTGCTAGTGCCGGAAGCAATCAGCCCCAGCATTTT.

The rearrangement uses TRBV27 and TRBJ2-2; D not resolved. This CDR3 contains 15 residues. The germline V gene encodes CDR1 MNHEY and CDR2 SMNVEV (reference sequence). The ends were cut back, 3 bases at V and 1 base at J, with 9 bases in the middle. The chain's CDR3 is CASSFQDGNTGELFF. The CDR3 nucleotides read TGTGCCAGCAGTTTCCAAGACGGGAACACCGGGGAGCTGTTTTTT.

This clone has more than one count but fewer than ten. This rearrangement joins TRBV18 to TRBJ2-7, with a tentative D call TRBD2 (6 bases). This CDR3 contains 13 residues. Trimming stripped 5 bases from V and 0 bases from J, with 8 bases between. Germline CDR1 KGHSH, CDR2 LQKENI. CDR3 in DNA: TGTGCCAGCTCAGCGGGGAGCTCCTACGAGCAGTACTTC. Translation: CASSAGSSYEQYF. The whole variable domain, filled in from reference TRBV18 and TRBJ2-7, reads NAGVMQNPRHLVRRRGQEARLRCSPMKGHSHVYWYRQLPEEGLKFMVYLQKENIIDESGMPKERFSAEFPKEGPSILRIQQVVRGDSAAYFCASSAGSSYEQYFGPGTRLTVT.

The gene calls are TRBV7-2 and TRBJ2-1; TRBD2 matches 8 bases. CDR1 and CDR2 (germline): SGHTA, FQGNSA. The CDR3 sequence is 12 residues long. The ends lost 3 bases at V and 9 bases at J; junction bases unmatched: 1. This chain's CDR3 is CASSFSGAEQFF. Here the CDR3 DNA reads TGTGCCAGCAGCTTTAGCGGGGCTGAGCAGTTCTTC.

The gene calls are TRBV28 and TRBJ1-2; D may be TRBD1 (6 bases). The ends were cut back, 7 bases at V and 0 bases at J, with 15 bases in the middle. CDR1 is MDHEN, CDR2 SYDVKM, per germline. This CDR3 has 15 amino acids. In nucleotides, the CDR3 is TGTGCCAGCACGCCGCTGGCAGGGGCTAACTATGGCTACACCTTC. Amino acid sequence: CASTPLAGANYGYTF.

This sequence joins TRBV14 and TRBJ2-7, with 9 bases fitting TRBD2. V lost 0 bases to trimming and J lost 7 bases; unmatched junction nucleotides: 10. This CDR3 spans 16 amino acids. Germline loops: CDR1 SGHDN, CDR2 FVKESK. CDR3 in amino acids: CASSQELGAGGGEQYF. The CDR3 DNA sequence: TGTGCCAGCAGCCAAGAACTCGGAGCGGGGGGAGGAGAGCAGTACTTC.

CDR3 loop: CASSLGRGGEKLFF. As DNA, the CDR3 is TGTGCCAGCAGCTTAGGCAGAGGTGGTGAAAAACTGTTTTTT. The rearrangement uses TRBV7-9 and TRBJ1-4; D is unclear. The V end lost 1 base, the J end lost 7 bases, and 10 bases lay between the germline ends. Germline-derived CDR1 and CDR2 are SEHNR and FQNEAQ (reference sequence). CDR3 length equals 14 residues.

The V gene is TRBV9, the J gene TRBJ2-7, with D tentatively TRBD2 (5 bases). This CDR3 has 14 amino acids. V was clipped by 7 bases and J by 5 bases, with 19 bases between them. CDR1 is SGDLS, CDR2 YYNGEE, per germline. CDR3 protein: CASPLVRANHEQYF. CDR3 coding DNA: TGTGCCAGCCCCCTTGTGAGGGCTAACCACGAGCAGTACTTC.

This clone was observed a single time. The chain links TRBV29-1 to TRBJ2-2; D not certain. The CDR3 is 13 amino acids. Per germline, CDR1 SQVTM and CDR2 ANQGSEA. V was clipped by 1 base and J by 6 bases, with 9 bases between them. In DNA form, the CDR3 reads TGCAGCGTTGAAGTCGAAGGGCCCGGGGAGCTGTTTTTT. Residues: CSVEVEGPGELFF.

The chain carries TRBV30 and TRBJ2-3; TRBD2 matches 9 bases. The ends lost 8 bases at V and 5 bases at J; junction bases unmatched: 14. Germline V gene data show CDR1 as GTSNPN and CDR2 as SVGIG (reference sequence). The CDR3 is made up of 15 amino acids. CDR3 protein: CAGRGLAGALDTQYF. CDR3 nucleotides: TGTGCCGGAAGGGGGTTAGCGGGGGCCCTAGATACGCAGTATTTT.

This clone was seen a single time. The chain is built from TRBV28 and TRBJ1-1, with a weak D call TRBD1 (5 bases). V dropped 0 bases and J dropped 1 base, with 6 bases sitting between them. The CDR3 covers 14 residues. The germline CDR1 and CDR2 sequences are MDHEN and SYDVKM. CDR3 region: CASSLWGGNTEAFF. CDR3 sequence (DNA): TGTGCCAGCAGTTTATGGGGGGGGAACACTGAAGCTTTCTTT.

The chain joins TRBV4-1 to TRBJ2-7; D possibly matches TRBD1 or TRBD2 (5 bases each). The length of the CDR3 is 17 residues. The ends were cut back, 0 bases at V and 3 bases at J, with 18 bases in the middle. Per the germline V gene, CDR1 is MGHRA and CDR2 is YSYEKL. The CDR3 region has the DNA TGCGCCAGCAGCCAAGATCCCTCGGGGACGGATTACTACGAGCAGTACTTC. Its translation is CASSQDPSGTDYYEQYF.

This chain joins TRBV11-2 and TRBJ1-3, with a weak D call TRBD1 (6 bases). The CDR3 sequence is 14 residues long. Germline CDR1 reads SGHAT; CDR2 reads FQNNGV. Trimming removed 5 bases at V and 0 bases at J, with 8 bases between. Here the CDR3 reads CASSGDNSGNTIYF. The CDR3 DNA sequence: TGTGCCAGCAGCGGGGACAACTCTGGAAACACCATATATTTT. The whole variable domain, remainder taken from reference TRBV11-2 and TRBJ1-3, is EAGVAQSPRYKIIEKRQSVAFWCNPISGHATLYWYQQILGQGPKLLIQFQNNGVVDDSQLPKDRFSAERLKGVDSTLKIQPAKLEDSAVYLCASSGDNSGNTIYFGEGSWLTVV.

The rearrangement joins TRBV5-6 to TRBJ1-2; D gene uncertain. The V gene lost 0 bases and the J gene lost 5 bases, with 14 bases spanning the gap. This CDR3 comprises 15 residues. The V gene's germline CDR1 is SGHDT and CDR2 YYEEEE. This CDR3 reads CASSLATNTRYGYTF. The CDR3 coding sequence is TGTGCCAGCAGCTTGGCAACAAATACACGATATGGCTACACCTTC.

The chain employs TRBV5-1 and TRBJ1-2; TRBD1 agrees at 11 bases. The CDR3 totals 15 residues. Germline V CDR1 and CDR2: SGHRS, YFSETQ. The junction had 11 bases not matched to a gene; V was cut back by 4 bases and J by 9 bases. In DNA, the CDR3 is TGCGCCAGCAGCGCCCCCGGGACAGGGGGTGTTAGCTACACCTTC. Protein sequence: CASSAPGTGGVSYTF.

This chain joins TRBV4-1 and TRBJ1-1, with a weak D call TRBD1 (5 bases). V shed 1 base and J shed 4 bases, with 19 bases lying between them. Germline loops: CDR1 MGHRA, CDR2 YSYEKL. The CDR3 is made up of 17 amino acids. CDR3 in DNA: TGCGCCAGCAGCCAAGGCCGCGCTATGGGACTCTCCACTGAAGCTTTCTTT. Translating gives CASSQGRAMGLSTEAFF.

This chain connects TRBV6-5 to TRBJ1-1; tentatively, D is TRBD1 (5 bases). V lost 6 bases to trimming and J lost 4 bases, with 15 bases between them. The CDR3 is made up of 14 amino acids. CDR1 is MNHEY, CDR2 SVGAGI, per germline. The CDR3 loop reads CASSPNRGGTEAFF. The CDR3 nucleotides are TGTGCCAGCAGCCCGAATCGTGGGGGCACTGAAGCTTTCTTT.

The count of this clone is one. The rearrangement uses TRBV11-2 and TRBJ2-7, with D unclear. The CDR3 length is 11 residues. V lost 1 base and J lost 7, with 5 bases in between. Germline V lookup: CDR1 SGHAT, CDR2 FQNNGV. The CDR3: CASSLASEQYF. In DNA form, the CDR3 reads TGTGCCAGCAGCTTAGCGTCTGAGCAGTACTTC.

The gene calls are TRBV7-8 and TRBJ1-1, with 7 nucleotides matching TRBD1. Germline V gene sequence: CDR1 SGHVS, CDR2 FQNEAQ. This CDR3 is 14 amino acids long. J lost 4 bases, V lost 1 base, and 3 bases had no gene match. The CDR3 loop is CASSLEGAGTEAFF. CDR3 nucleotide sequence: TGTGCCAGCAGCTTAGAGGGGGCAGGCACTGAAGCTTTCTTT.

The chain has TRBV6-5 and TRBJ1-1; 8 bases are shared with TRBD1. Germline assignment: CDR1 MNHEY and CDR2 SVGAGI. J lost 1 base, V lost 9 bases, and 7 bases had no gene match. This CDR3 contains 14 residues. The CDR3 region has the DNA TGTGCCAGGAGACAGGGGAATGGGAACACTGAAGCTTTCTTT. This gives the protein CARRQGNGNTEAFF.

This sequence joins TRBV12-5 and TRBJ1-6; no firm D call. Looked up from germline, CDR1 is LGHNT and CDR2 is FRNRAP. Trimming removed 0 bases from V and 7 bases from J, with 16 bases in between. This CDR3 has 17 amino acids. The CDR3 reads CASGLVLGKGTNSPLHF. The CDR3 nucleotides are TGTGCTAGTGGTTTGGTCCTCGGGAAGGGAACAAATTCACCCCTCCACTTT.

This chain's CDR3 is CASSYDRGTDTQYF. The DNA for the CDR3 is TGTGCCAGCAGTTACGACAGGGGGACAGATACGCAGTATTTT. The rearrangement uses TRBV6-5 and TRBJ2-3, with 9 bases lining up with TRBD1. CDR3 length equals 14 residues. The ends lost 2 bases at V and 3 bases at J; junction bases unmatched: 0. Germline CDR1 and CDR2: MNHEY and SVGAGI.

This rearrangement joins TRBV7-6 to TRBJ1-6, with a possible D match to TRBD1 (5 bases). With 3 bases removed from V and 9 bases from J, the gap between germline ends came to 12 bases. This CDR3 contains 14 residues. Germline V gives CDR1 SGHVS, CDR2 FNYEAQ. The CDR3 is CASSFGGLSSPLHF. CDR3 nucleotides: TGTGCCAGCAGCTTCGGGGGATTAAGTTCACCCCTCCACTTT. Using reference TRBV7-6 and TRBJ1-6 for the parts outside the CDR3, the full variable domain is GAGVSQSPRYKVTKRGQDVALRCDPISGHVSLYWYRQALGQGPEFLTYFNYEAQQDKSGLPNDRFSAERPEGSISTLTIQRTEQRDSAMYRCASSFGGLSSPLHFGNGTRLTVT.

The genes are TRBV19 and TRBJ1-2; 9 bases are shared with TRBD1. The trim removed 2 bases at V and 6 bases at J, leaving 7 bases unmatched. CDR3 length: 15 amino acids. The germline V gene encodes CDR1 LNHDA and CDR2 SQIVND (reference sequence). The CDR3 here is CASSIMGQGGNGYTF. The CDR3 DNA is TGTGCCAGTAGTATAATGGGACAGGGAGGGAATGGCTACACCTTC. The full variable domain, in which reference TRBV19 and TRBJ1-2 provide the parts outside the CDR3, is DGGITQSPKYLFRKEGQNVTLSCEQNLNHDAMYWYRQDPGQGLRLIYYSQIVNDFQKGDIAEGYSVSREKKESFPLTVTSAQKNPTAFYLCASSIMGQGGNGYTFGSGTRLTVV.

This clone has only one observation. The chain joins TRBV18 to TRBJ1-1, with unresolved D. The ends were cut back, 1 base at V and 3 bases at J, with 6 bases in the middle. This CDR3 region has 13 residues. The germline CDR1 and CDR2 sequences are KGHSH and LQKENI. CDR3 coding DNA: TGTGCCAGCTCACCACGCGCAGACACTGAAGCTTTCTTT. Protein product: CASSPRADTEAFF.

This sequence joins TRBV12-3 or TRBV12-4 and TRBJ2-7; D is unclear. Trimming removed 5 bases from V and 1 base from J, with 9 bases in between. This CDR3 is 13 amino acids long. The CDR3 bases are TGTGCCAGCAGTGTCCCAGGTTCCTACGAGCAGTACTTC. This translates into CASSVPGSYEQYF.

The rearrangement links TRBV19 to TRBJ2-1; D unresolved. The germline V gene has CDR1 LNHDA and CDR2 SQIVND (reference sequence). Trimming removed 5 bases at V and 4 bases at J, with 6 bases between. The length of the CDR3 is 12 residues. CDR3 nucleotides: TGTGCCAGTAGTTCTCTGTACAATGAGCAGTTCTTC. It yields the protein CASSSLYNEQFF.

The chain joins TRBV4-1 to TRBJ1-2; 7 bases align to TRBD1. V dropped 4 bases and J dropped 1; count of bases not matched to a gene: 0. Germline lookup yields CDR1 MGHRA and CDR2 YSYEKL. CDR3 length equals 13 residues. CDR3 coding DNA: TGCGCCAGCAGCCGGGACAGTAACTATGGCTACACCTTC. Amino acid sequence: CASSRDSNYGYTF.

V is TRBV21-1 and J is TRBJ2-1; TRBD2 was called by the table and not checked on the DNA. TRBV21-1 is a pseudogene locus. The CDR3 is 17 amino acids. CDR3 coding DNA: TGTGCCAGCAGCAAAAGGGCTAGCGGGGGCCCCCACAATGAGCAGTTCTTC. This codes for CASSKRASGGPHNEQFF.

V and J are TRBV29-1 and TRBJ1-1; tentative D call: TRBD1 (6 bases). Trimming left V 7 bases short and J 3 bases short, with 15 bases between. This CDR3 has 13 residues. Germline V gene lookup returns CDR1 SQVTM and CDR2 ANQGSEA. The CDR3 DNA is TGCAGCGGGTCCCAGGGGAGTGACACTGAAGCTTTCTTT. Protein: CSGSQGSDTEAFF.